This TCR beta chain was recovered during a study of T cells in Graves' hyperthyroidism and ophthalmopathy. Study overall: Peripheral blood was collected at initial diagnosis, before any treatment.

This clonotype was observed many times. Germline CDR1 reads SQVTM; CDR2 reads ANQGSEA. V gave up 4 bases and J gave up 5 bases; unmatched junction bases: 7. The CDR3 sequence is 14 residues long. Patients aged 18 to 65 had newly diagnosed hyperthyroidism of under 2 months' duration. Researchers barred patients who had uncontrolled infection, other autoimmune disease, pregnancy or lactation. Amplified regions were TCR beta CDR3 sequences from RNA transcripts. A first-round RT-PCR of the TCR CDR3 used the HTBI primer set. TCRdb reanalysed the multiplex PCR reads using MiXCR and keeps one entry per CDR3 protein. The repertoire has some 250,000 distinct CDR3 sequences, more than 12% of them found once; the top ten carry 13%.

The chain recombines TRBV29-1 with TRBJ2-5; the match to TRBD1 covers 10 bases. The sequencing input was blood. This TCR was sampled from a woman in her thirties or forties with Graves' hyperthyroidism that later progressed to Graves' ophthalmopathy. CDR3 sequence: CSVVGTGAAETQYF. DNA of the CDR3: TGCAGCGTTGTCGGGACAGGGGCGGCGGAGACCCAGTACTTC.